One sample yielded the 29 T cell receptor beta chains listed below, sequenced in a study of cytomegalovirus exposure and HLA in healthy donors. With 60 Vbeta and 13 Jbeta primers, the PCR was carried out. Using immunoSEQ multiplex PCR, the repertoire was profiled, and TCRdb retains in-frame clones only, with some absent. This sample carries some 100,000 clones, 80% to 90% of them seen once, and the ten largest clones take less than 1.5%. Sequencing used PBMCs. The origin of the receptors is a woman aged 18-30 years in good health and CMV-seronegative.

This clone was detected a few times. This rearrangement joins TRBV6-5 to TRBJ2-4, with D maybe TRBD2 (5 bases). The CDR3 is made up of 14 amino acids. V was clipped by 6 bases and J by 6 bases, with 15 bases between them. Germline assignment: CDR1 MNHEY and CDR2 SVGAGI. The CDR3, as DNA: TGTGCCAGCAGCTCCGGGATGGGTGGAAACATTCAGTACTTC. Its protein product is CASSSGMGGNIQYF.

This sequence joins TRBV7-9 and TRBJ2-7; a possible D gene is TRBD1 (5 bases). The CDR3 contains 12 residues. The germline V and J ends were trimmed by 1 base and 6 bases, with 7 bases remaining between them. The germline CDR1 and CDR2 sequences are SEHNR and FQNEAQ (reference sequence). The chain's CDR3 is CASSLGQIEQYF. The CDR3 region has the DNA TGTGCCAGCAGCTTAGGACAGATCGAGCAGTACTTC.

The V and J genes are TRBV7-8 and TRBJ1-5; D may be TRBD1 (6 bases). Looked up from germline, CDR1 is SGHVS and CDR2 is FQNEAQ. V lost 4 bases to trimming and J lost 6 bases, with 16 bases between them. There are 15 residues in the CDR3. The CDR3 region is CASSSYRALGQPQHF. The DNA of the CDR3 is TGTGCCAGCAGCTCCTACAGGGCCCTTGGTCAGCCCCAGCATTTT.

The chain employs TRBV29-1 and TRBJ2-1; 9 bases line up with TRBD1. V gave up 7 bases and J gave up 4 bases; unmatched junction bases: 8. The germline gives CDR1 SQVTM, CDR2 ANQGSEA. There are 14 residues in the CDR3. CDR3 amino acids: CSGRHRGPYNEQFF. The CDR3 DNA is TGCAGCGGGAGACACAGGGGGCCTTACAATGAGCAGTTCTTC.

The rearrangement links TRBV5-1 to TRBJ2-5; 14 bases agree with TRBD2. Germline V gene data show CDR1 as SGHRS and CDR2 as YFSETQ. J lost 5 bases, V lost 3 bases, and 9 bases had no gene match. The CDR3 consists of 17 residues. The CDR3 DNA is TGCGCCAGCAGCTCAGGACTAGCGGGGGGAGACTGGGAGACCCAGTACTTC. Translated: CASSSGLAGGDWETQYF. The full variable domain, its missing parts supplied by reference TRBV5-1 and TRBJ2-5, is KAGVTQTPRYLIKTRGQQVTLSCSPISGHRSVSWYQQTPGQGLQFLFEYFSETQRNKGNFPGRFSGRQFSNSRSEMNVSTLELGDSALYLCASSSGLAGGDWETQYFGPGTRLLVL.

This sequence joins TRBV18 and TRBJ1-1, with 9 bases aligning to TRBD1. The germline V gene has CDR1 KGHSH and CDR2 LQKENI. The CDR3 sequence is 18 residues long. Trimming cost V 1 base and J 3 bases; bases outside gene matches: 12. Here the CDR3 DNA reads TGTGCCAGCTCACCACGTTTACGGGACAGGGACCTGGACACTGAAGCTTTCTTT. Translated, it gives CASSPRLRDRDLDTEAFF.

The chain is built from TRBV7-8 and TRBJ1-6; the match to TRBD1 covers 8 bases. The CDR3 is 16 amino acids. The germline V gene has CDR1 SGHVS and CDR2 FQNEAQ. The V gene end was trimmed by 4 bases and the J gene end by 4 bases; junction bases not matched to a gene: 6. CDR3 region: CASSSQGALYNSPLHF. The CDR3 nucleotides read TGTGCCAGCAGCTCTCAGGGGGCTTTATATAATTCACCCCTCCACTTT. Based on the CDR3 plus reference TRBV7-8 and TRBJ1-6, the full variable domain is GAGVSQSPRYKVAKRGQDVALRCDPISGHVSLFWYQQALGQGPEFLTYFQNEAQLDKSGLPSDRFFAERPEGSVSTLKIQRTQQEDSAVYLCASSSQGALYNSPLHFGNGTRLTVT.

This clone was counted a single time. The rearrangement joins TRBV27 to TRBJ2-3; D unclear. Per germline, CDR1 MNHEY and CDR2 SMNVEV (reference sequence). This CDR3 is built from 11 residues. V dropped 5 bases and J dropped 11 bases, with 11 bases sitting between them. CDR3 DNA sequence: TGTGCCAGCAGTGGTGGCTTTGGGCAGTATTTT. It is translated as CASSGGFGQYF.

DNA for the CDR3: TGTGCCAGCTCACCACTTCAGTCAGGGGGCTCTGGAAACACCATATATTTT. Amino acids: CASSPLQSGGSGNTIYF. The chain employs TRBV18 and TRBJ1-3, with 7 positions matching TRBD1. This CDR3 contains 17 residues. J lost 0 bases, V lost 1 base, and 6 bases had no gene match. Per germline, CDR1 KGHSH and CDR2 LQKENI. Drawing the rest from reference TRBV18 and TRBJ1-3, the complete variable domain is NAGVMQNPRHLVRRRGQEARLRCSPMKGHSHVYWYRQLPEEGLKFMVYLQKENIIDESGMPKERFSAEFPKEGPSILRIQQVVRGDSAAYFCASSPLQSGGSGNTIYFGEGSWLTVV.

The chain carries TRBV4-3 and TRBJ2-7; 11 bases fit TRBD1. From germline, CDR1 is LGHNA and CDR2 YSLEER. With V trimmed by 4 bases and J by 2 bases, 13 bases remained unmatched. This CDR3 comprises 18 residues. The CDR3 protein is CASSPRPGQGANPYEQYF. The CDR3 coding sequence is TGCGCCAGCAGCCCCCGACCCGGACAGGGGGCCAATCCCTACGAGCAGTACTTC.

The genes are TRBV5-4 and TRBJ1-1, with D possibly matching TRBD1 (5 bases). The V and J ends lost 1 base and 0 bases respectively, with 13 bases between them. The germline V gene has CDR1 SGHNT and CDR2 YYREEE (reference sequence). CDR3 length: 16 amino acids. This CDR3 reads CASSLSRGKVNTEAFF. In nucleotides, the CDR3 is TGTGCCAGCAGCTTGAGTCGGGGGAAAGTGAACACTGAAGCTTTCTTT.

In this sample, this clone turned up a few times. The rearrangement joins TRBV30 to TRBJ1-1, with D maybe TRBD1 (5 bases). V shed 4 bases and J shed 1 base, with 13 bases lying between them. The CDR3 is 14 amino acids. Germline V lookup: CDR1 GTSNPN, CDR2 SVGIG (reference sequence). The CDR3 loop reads CAWTAGAGNTEAFF. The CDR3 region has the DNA TGTGCCTGGACCGCTGGGGCAGGGAACACTGAAGCTTTCTTT.

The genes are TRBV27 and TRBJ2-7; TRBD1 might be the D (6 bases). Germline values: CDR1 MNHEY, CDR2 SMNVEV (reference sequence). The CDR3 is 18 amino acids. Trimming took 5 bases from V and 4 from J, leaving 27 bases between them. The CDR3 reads CASSKHYSKQGSGYEQYF. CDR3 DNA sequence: TGTGCCAGCAGTAAACATTATAGTAAACAGGGATCGGGTTACGAGCAGTACTTC.

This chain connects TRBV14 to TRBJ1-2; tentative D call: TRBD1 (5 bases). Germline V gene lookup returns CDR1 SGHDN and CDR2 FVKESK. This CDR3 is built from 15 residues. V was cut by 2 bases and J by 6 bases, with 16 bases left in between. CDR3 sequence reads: CASSQKQAFLNGYTF. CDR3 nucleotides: TGTGCCAGCAGCCAAAAACAGGCGTTCCTCAATGGCTACACCTTC.

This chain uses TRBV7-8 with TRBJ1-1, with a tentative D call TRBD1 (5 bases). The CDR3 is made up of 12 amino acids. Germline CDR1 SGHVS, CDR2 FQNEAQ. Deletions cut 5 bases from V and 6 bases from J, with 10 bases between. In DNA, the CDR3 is TGTGCCAGCAGCCAGGGTCCCCCTGAAGCTTTCTTT. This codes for CASSQGPPEAFF.

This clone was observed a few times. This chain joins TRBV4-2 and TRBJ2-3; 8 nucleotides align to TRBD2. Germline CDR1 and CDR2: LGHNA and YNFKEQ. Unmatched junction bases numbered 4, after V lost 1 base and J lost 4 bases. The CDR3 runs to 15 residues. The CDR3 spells CASSQGNSGADTQYF. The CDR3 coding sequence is TGTGCCAGCAGCCAAGGAAATAGCGGGGCAGATACGCAGTATTTT.

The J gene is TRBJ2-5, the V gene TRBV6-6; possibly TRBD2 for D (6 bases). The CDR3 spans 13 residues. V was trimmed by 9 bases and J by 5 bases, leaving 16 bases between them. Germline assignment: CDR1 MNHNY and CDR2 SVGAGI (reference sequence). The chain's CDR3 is CASSRRGRETQYF. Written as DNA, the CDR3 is TGTGCCAGTTCTAGGAGGGGAAGGGAGACCCAGTACTTC.

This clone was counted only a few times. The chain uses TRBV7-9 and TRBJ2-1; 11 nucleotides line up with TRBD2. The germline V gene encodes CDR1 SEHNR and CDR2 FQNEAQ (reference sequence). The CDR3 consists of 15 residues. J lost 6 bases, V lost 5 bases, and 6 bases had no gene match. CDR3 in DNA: TGTGCCAGCAGCAAGATAGCGGGAGGGCCCAATGAGCAGTTCTTC. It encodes CASSKIAGGPNEQFF.

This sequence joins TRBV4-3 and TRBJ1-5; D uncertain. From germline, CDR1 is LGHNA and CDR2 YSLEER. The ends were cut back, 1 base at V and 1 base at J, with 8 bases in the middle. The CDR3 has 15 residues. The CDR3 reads CASSQVLGSNQPQHF. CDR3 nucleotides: TGCGCCAGCAGCCAAGTACTAGGGAGCAATCAGCCCCAGCATTTT.

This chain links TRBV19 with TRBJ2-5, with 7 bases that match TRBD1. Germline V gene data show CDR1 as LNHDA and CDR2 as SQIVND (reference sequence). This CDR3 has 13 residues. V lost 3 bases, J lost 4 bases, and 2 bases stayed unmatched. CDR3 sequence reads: CASSIPGGETQYF. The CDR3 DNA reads TGTGCCAGTAGTATTCCAGGGGGAGAGACCCAGTACTTC. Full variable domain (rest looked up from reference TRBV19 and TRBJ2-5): DGGITQSPKYLFRKEGQNVTLSCEQNLNHDAMYWYRQDPGQGLRLIYYSQIVNDFQKGDIAEGYSVSREKKESFPLTVTSAQKNPTAFYLCASSIPGGETQYFGPGTRLLVL.

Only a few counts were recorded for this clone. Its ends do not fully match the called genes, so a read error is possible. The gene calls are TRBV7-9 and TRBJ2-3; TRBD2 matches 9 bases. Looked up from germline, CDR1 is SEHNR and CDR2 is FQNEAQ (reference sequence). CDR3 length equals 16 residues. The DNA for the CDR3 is TGTTCCAGCAGCTTAACCGGCGGGAGGGCCGTAGATACGCAGTATTTT. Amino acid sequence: CSSSLTGGRAVDTQYF.

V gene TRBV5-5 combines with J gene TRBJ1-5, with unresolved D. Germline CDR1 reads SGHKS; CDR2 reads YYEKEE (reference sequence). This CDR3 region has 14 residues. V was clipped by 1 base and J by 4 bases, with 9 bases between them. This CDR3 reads CASSLLTVNQPQHF. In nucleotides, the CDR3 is TGTGCCAGCAGCTTGCTTACAGTTAATCAGCCCCAGCATTTT.

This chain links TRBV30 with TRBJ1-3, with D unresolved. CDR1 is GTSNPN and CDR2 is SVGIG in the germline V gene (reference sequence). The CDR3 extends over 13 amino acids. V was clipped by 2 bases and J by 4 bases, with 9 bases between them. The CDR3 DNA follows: TGTGCCTGGAGTTCGGGGTGGGGAAACACCATATATTTT. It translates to CAWSSGWGNTIYF.

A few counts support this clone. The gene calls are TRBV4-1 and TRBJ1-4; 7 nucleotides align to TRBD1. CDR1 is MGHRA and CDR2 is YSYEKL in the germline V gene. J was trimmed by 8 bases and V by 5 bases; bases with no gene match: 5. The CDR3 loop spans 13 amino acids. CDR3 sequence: CASSSRQGEKLFF. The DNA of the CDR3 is TGCGCCAGCAGCTCACGACAGGGCGAAAAACTGTTTTTT.

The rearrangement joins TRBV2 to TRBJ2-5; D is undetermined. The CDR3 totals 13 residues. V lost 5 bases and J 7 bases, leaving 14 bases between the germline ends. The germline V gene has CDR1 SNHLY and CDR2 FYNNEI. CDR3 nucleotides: TGTGCCAGCAGTCCTGGGCGCTTTGGGACCCAGTACTTC. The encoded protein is CASSPGRFGTQYF. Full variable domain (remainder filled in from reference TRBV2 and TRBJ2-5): EPEVTQTPSHQVTQMGQEVILRCVPISNHLYFYWYRQILGQKVEFLVSFYNNEISEKSEIFDDQFSVERPDGSNFTLKIRSTKLEDSAMYFCASSPGRFGTQYFGPGTRLLVL.

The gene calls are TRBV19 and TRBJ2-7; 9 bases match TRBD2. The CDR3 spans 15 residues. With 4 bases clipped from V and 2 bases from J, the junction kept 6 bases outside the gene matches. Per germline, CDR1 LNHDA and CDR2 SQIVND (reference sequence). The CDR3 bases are TGTGCCAGTAGTAAGCCAGCGGGAGGCACCTACGAGCAGTACTTC. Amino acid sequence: CASSKPAGGTYEQYF. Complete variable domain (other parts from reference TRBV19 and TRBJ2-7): DGGITQSPKYLFRKEGQNVTLSCEQNLNHDAMYWYRQDPGQGLRLIYYSQIVNDFQKGDIAEGYSVSREKKESFPLTVTSAQKNPTAFYLCASSKPAGGTYEQYFGPGTRLTVT.

CDR3 DNA sequence: TGTGCCAGCAGCCACGGGGGCACCGGGGAGCTGTTTTTT. Translated, it gives CASSHGGTGELFF. V and J are TRBV28 and TRBJ2-2; a possible D gene is TRBD2 (6 bases). The CDR3 consists of 13 residues. The germline V and J ends were trimmed by 6 bases and 4 bases, with 9 bases remaining between them. Germline CDR1 MDHEN, CDR2 SYDVKM.

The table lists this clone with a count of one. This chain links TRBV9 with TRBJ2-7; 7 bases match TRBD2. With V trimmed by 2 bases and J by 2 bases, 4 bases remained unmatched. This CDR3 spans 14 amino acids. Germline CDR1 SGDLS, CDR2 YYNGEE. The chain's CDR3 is CASSVGGNAYEQYF. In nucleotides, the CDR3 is TGTGCCAGCAGCGTGGGGGGGAACGCCTACGAGCAGTACTTC. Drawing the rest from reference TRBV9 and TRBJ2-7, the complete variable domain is DSGVTQTPKHLITATGQRVTLRCSPRSGDLSVYWYQQSLDQGLQFLIQYYNGEERAKGNILERFSAQQFPDLHSELNLSSLELGDSALYFCASSVGGNAYEQYFGPGTRLTVT.

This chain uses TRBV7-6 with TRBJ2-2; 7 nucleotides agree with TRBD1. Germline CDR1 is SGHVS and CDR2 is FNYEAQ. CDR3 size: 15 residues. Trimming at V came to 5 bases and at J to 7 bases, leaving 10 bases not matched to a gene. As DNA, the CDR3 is TGTGCCAGCAGCGAGATACAGGGGTTGATCGGGGAGCTGTTTTTT. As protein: CASSEIQGLIGELFF.